What follows are 20 T cell receptor beta chains derived from one specimen sequenced in a study of T cells in women clearing cervical HPV infection listed by TCRdb under 2018. Libraries were made using the immunoSEQ multiplex PCR assay. TCRdb's version of the immuneACCESS table is confined to in-frame rearrangements and falls short of the full clone set. An unresolved V gene accounts for under half of the shortfall where checked; the remainder is of unknown origin. This sample's clone table shows tens of thousands of clones. Less than 8% of the sample is held by the ten biggest clonotypes. Sequencing input: blood buffy coat. The origin of the receptors is a woman between 18 and 69 years old with a cervical HPV16 infection that either progressed to CIN3+ or cleared (not recorded which).

As for this clone: Read coverage stops 3 residues before the CDR3 terminus; the germline J gene supplies the remainder. The rearrangement links TRBV10-2 to TRBJ1-2; 7 bases map to TRBD1. The CDR3 consists of 15 residues. The germline V gene has CDR1 WSHSY and CDR2 SAAADI. V dropped 2 bases and J dropped 7; count of bases not matched to a gene: 10. Incomplete CDR3 DNA: TGCGCCAGCAGTGAGATGCCGACAGGGCTGGGTGGC. The encoded protein is CASSEMPTGLGG. The whole CDR3 region reads CASSEMPTGLGGYTF.

This clone is called medium-sized based on its frequency. The sequence runs out 3 residues before the end of the CDR3; the remainder is reconstructed from the germline J gene. V is TRBV29-1 and J is TRBJ2-1; tentative D call: TRBD1 (5 bases). The V end lost 4 bases, the J end lost 5 bases, and 24 bases lay between the germline ends. Germline CDR1 is SQVTM and CDR2 is ANQGSEA. The CDR3 length is 17 residues. The CDR3 is CSVAWTSQVKGNNEQFF. CDR3 DNA (partial): TGCAGCGTTGCTTGGACGTCACAGGTCAAAGGTAACAATGAG.

Comment on this clone: Read data end 3 residues before the CDR3 end; the end is taken from the germline J gene. The J gene is TRBJ1-2, the V gene TRBV18; 10 bases are a match to TRBD1. V lost 3 bases and J lost 6; bases outside the gene matches: 7. The CDR3 is 15 residues long. From germline, CDR1 is KGHSH and CDR2 LQKENI. The CDR3 protein is CASSPPPGTGDGYTF. CDR3 bases read: TGTGCCAGCTCACCCCCCCCGGGGACAGGGGATGGC.

As for this clone: Read coverage stops 3 residues before the CDR3 terminus; the germline J gene supplies the remainder. The chain carries TRBV30 and TRBJ1-6; D not resolved. V was cut by 3 bases and J by 0 bases, with 6 bases left in between. The CDR3 length is 14 residues. Germline V CDR1 and CDR2: GTSNPN, SVGIG (reference sequence). This chain's CDR3 is CAWSSSSYNSPLHF. The sequenced CDR3 bases are TGTGCCTGGAGCTCCAGCTCCTATAATTCACCC. Drawing the rest from reference TRBV30 and TRBJ1-6, the complete variable domain is SQTIHQWPATLVQPVGSPLSLECTVEGTSNPNLYWYRQAAGRGLQLLFYSVGIGQISSEVPQNLSASRPQDRQFILSSKKLLLSDSGFYLCAWSSSSYNSPLHFGNGTRLTVT.

Notes on this clone: The sequenced fragment ends 3 residues before the CDR3 boundary, so the rest is inferred from the germline J gene. This sequence joins TRBV5-1 and TRBJ2-3, with D hard to call. Germline-derived CDR1 and CDR2 are SGHRS and YFSETQ. V was shortened by 6 bases and J by 2 bases, with 13 bases between the two germline ends. The CDR3 totals 14 residues. The CDR3 sequence: CASTPAGPTDTQYF. The CDR3 DNA, read in part, is TGCGCCAGCACCCCGGCAGGCCCCACAGATACG.

For this clone: The sequence runs out 3 residues before the end of the CDR3; the remainder is reconstructed from the germline J gene. The rearrangement uses TRBV7-2 and TRBJ1-2; the D is unclear. The CDR3 loop spans 14 amino acids. The germline gives CDR1 SGHTA, CDR2 FQGNSA. The CDR3: CASTTPGRQDTYTF. The sequenced CDR3 bases are TGTGCCAGCACCACCCCTGGCAGGCAGGATACC.

Remarks on this clone: The CDR3 end lies 3 residues beyond the end of the read and is filled in from the germline J gene. The genes are TRBV28 and TRBJ1-5; D perhaps matches TRBD1 (5 bases). CDR3 length: 16 residues. Trimming shortened V by 3 bases and J by 4 bases, and 16 bases separated the two germline ends. Germline CDR1 MDHEN, CDR2 SYDVKM. CDR3 region: CASSFRGARKNQPQHF. CDR3 DNA (partial): TGTGCCAGCAGTTTCAGAGGGGCCAGGAAAAATCAGCCC. Full variable domain (remainder filled in from reference TRBV28 and TRBJ1-5): DVKVTQSSRYLVKRTGEKVFLECVQDMDHENMFWYRQDPGLGLRLIYFSYDVKMKEKGDIPEGYSVSREKKERFSLILESASTNQTSMYLCASSFRGARKNQPQHFGDGTRLSIL.

With respect to this clone: The read ends 3 residues before the CDR3 terminus; that terminus is restored from the germline J gene. The chain links TRBV2 to TRBJ2-2; 7 bases fit TRBD2. Trimming cost V 0 bases and J 9 bases; bases outside gene matches: 10. The CDR3 spans 16 residues. Germline V lookup: CDR1 SNHLY, CDR2 FYNNEI. CDR3: CASSEALRLAVRELFF. The DNA read from the CDR3 is TGTGCCAGCAGTGAAGCGCTTCGTCTAGCGGTGAGGGAG.

To note about this clone: The read falls 3 residues short of the CDR3 end, and the missing part is taken from the germline J gene. This chain links TRBV6-1 with TRBJ2-1; TRBD1 might be the D (5 bases). The CDR3 runs to 15 residues. Trimming pared 2 bases from V and 6 bases from J, leaving 14 bases between. From germline, CDR1 is MNHNS and CDR2 SASEGT. The part of the CDR3 DNA that was read is TGTGCCAGCAGTGAACAAGTCTATGGGGCCAATGAG. As protein: CASSEQVYGANE. The CDR3 reads in full as CASSEQVYGANEQFF.

Concerning this clone itself: The DNA ends 3 residues before the CDR3 does, and the rest of the CDR3 is filled in from the germline J gene. The chain recombines TRBV12-3 or TRBV12-4 with TRBJ2-1, with 10 bases that match TRBD2. V shed 5 bases and J 9 bases; nucleotides not matched to a gene: 10. The CDR3 consists of 15 residues. The DNA read from the CDR3 is TGTGCCAGCAGTCCACTGAGCGGGGGGGCCTTTGAG. Translated: CASSPLSGGAFE. The entire CDR3 sequence reads CASSPLSGGAFEQFF.

A word on this clone: The CDR3 end falls 3 residues outside the read, so it is completed with the germline J gene. This chain links TRBV30 with TRBJ2-2; TRBD1 matches at 12 bases. Germline loops: CDR1 GTSNPN, CDR2 SVGIG (reference sequence). The CDR3 has 16 amino acids. After removal of 2 bases from V and 5 bases from J, the junction contained 6 bases not matched to a gene. This CDR3 reads CAWSLRDRGLTGELFF. CDR3 bases read: TGTGCCTGGAGTCTCCGGGACAGGGGGCTAACCGGGGAG. The full variable domain, rest sourced from reference TRBV30 and TRBJ2-2, is SQTIHQWPATLVQPVGSPLSLECTVEGTSNPNLYWYRQAAGRGLQLLFYSVGIGQISSEVPQNLSASRPQDRQFILSSKKLLLSDSGFYLCAWSLRDRGLTGELFFGEGSRLTVL.

In the case of this clone: The read is 3 residues too short to cover the CDR3 end, so that end is filled in from the germline J gene. The V gene is TRBV24-1, the J gene TRBJ1-3, with D perhaps TRBD1 (6 bases). Deletions cut 9 bases from V and 2 bases from J, with 10 bases between. The CDR3 has 13 amino acids. The V gene's germline CDR1 is KGHDR and CDR2 SFDVKD. CDR3 residues: CATASGAGNTIYF. The sequenced part of the CDR3 DNA is TGTGCCACCGCATCAGGGGCTGGAAACACC.

Of note for this clone: The read comes to an end 3 residues before the CDR3 does, leaving the germline J gene to fill in the end. This sequence joins TRBV5-4 and TRBJ1-2, with D possibly matching TRBD1 (5 bases). This CDR3 comprises 13 residues. V dropped 2 bases and J dropped 6 bases, with 11 bases sitting between them. The V gene's germline CDR1 is SGHNT and CDR2 YYREEE (reference sequence). CDR3 in amino acids: CASSFSRDDGYTF. The sequenced CDR3 bases are TGTGCCAGCAGCTTTTCCAGGGATGATGGC. The full variable domain, its missing parts supplied by reference TRBV5-4 and TRBJ1-2, is ETGVTQSPTHLIKTRGQQVTLRCSSQSGHNTVSWYQQALGQGPQFIFQYYREEENGRGNFPPRFSGLQFPNYSSELNVNALELDDSALYLCASSFSRDDGYTFGSGTRLTVV.

Of note for this clone: The junction departs from the called germline gene at one end, perhaps through a read error. Incomplete CDR3 DNA: TGTGTCAGCAGTGAGGGAGGTAGGGGAGCGATCAATCAGCCC. This sequence encodes CVSSEGGRGAINQP. The CDR3 reads in full as CVSSEGGRGAINQPQHF. This chain links TRBV2 with TRBJ1-5; possible D gene TRBD1, 5 bases. The CDR3 end falls 3 residues outside the read, so it is completed with the germline J gene. Germline V lookup: CDR1 SNHLY, CDR2 FYNNEI. This CDR3 contains 17 residues.

As for this clone: The read ends 3 residues shy of where the CDR3 ends; the end is completed using the germline J gene. The sample holds other DNA sequences that translate to the same CDR3. The J gene is TRBJ2-5, the V gene TRBV18, with 9 bases fitting TRBD2. The CDR3 spans 16 residues. CDR1 is KGHSH and CDR2 is LQKENI in the germline V gene. The V and J ends lost 3 bases and 0 bases, in that order; junction bases with no gene match: 5. The CDR3 here is CASSPPAGGNQETQYF. CDR3 DNA (partial): TGTGCCAGCTCACCCCCCGCGGGAGGGAACCAAGAGACC.

Regarding this clone: The read finishes 3 residues shy of the CDR3 end, and the germline J gene is used to complete it. The chain recombines TRBV5-6 with TRBJ1-1; 9 bases agree with TRBD1. Per germline, CDR1 SGHDT and CDR2 YYEEEE. V shed 7 bases, J shed 2 bases, and the junction held 6 bases outside the gene matches. This CDR3 contains 14 residues. The part of the CDR3 DNA that was read is TGTGCCAGCGGGCCGGGACAGGGCAACACTGAA. Its protein product is CASGPGQGNTE. The full CDR3 reads CASGPGQGNTEAFF.

On this clone: The read ends 3 residues before the CDR3 terminus; that terminus is restored from the germline J gene. The chain has TRBV2 and TRBJ2-3; D might be TRBD1 (5 bases). The length of the CDR3 is 12 residues. Germline V lookup: CDR1 SNHLY, CDR2 FYNNEI. CDR3 DNA, as far as it was read: TGTGCCAGCACGACAGCGAATCAGCCG. It encodes CASTTANQP. The whole CDR3 is CASTTANQPQYF.

To note about this clone: The CDR3 end is not reached by the read, which stops 3 residues before it; the germline J gene fills it in. The V gene is TRBV7-9, the J gene TRBJ1-2; TRBD1 matches at 8 bases. CDR1 SEHNR and CDR2 FQNEAQ come from the germline V gene (reference sequence). CDR3 size: 14 residues. CDR3 region: CASSLEGAGGDYTF. CDR3 DNA (partial): TGTGCCAGCAGCTTAGAGGGGGCAGGGGGCGAC.

Worth noting for this clone: From the germline J gene comes the end of the CDR3, since the read stops 3 residues before it. The chain carries TRBV20-1 and TRBJ1-1; 9 positions match TRBD1. The V gene end was trimmed by 5 bases and the J gene end by 5 bases; junction bases not matched to a gene: 6. Germline V gene data show CDR1 as DFQATT and CDR2 as SNEGSKA (reference sequence). There are 13 residues in the CDR3. The CDR3 loop reads CSAPRTGETEAFF. Partial CDR3 DNA: TGCAGTGCTCCCAGGACAGGGGAAACTGAA.

CDR3 bases read: TGCGCCAGCAGCCCTGGACAGGGGTTAACTAGTACAGATACG. Its translation: CASSPGQGLTSTDT. The complete CDR3 protein is CASSPGQGLTSTDTQYF. The chain joins TRBV5-1 to TRBJ2-3; 9 nucleotides align to TRBD1. The read terminates 3 residues before the CDR3 end, so the remaining end is supplied by the germline J gene. V shed 4 bases, J shed 3 bases, and the junction held 12 bases outside the gene matches. The germline gives CDR1 SGHRS, CDR2 YFSETQ. CDR3 length: 17 residues.